This T cell receptor beta chain came from a study of graft-versus-host responses after intestinal transplantation. Study details: Anti-thymocyte globulin induction was given to all recipients, followed by tacrolimus and steroids for roughly 3 years.

Labeling with CFSE marked around 200,000 responder cells, which were plated with around 200,000 irradiated, violet-dye-labeled stimulator cells. Sorted cells were CFSE-low CD3+CD4+ or CD3+CD8+ proliferating responders. Only in-frame clones appear in the TCRdb table, and some are missing; sequencing was by immunoSEQ multiplex PCR. The table lists about 2,200 clones, roughly a third of them singletons. CDR1 is GTSNPN and CDR2 is SVGIG in the germline V gene (reference sequence). V lost 1 base and J 7 bases, leaving 7 bases between the germline ends. This CDR3 comprises 12 residues. The TCR sequence derives from a human patient who was an organ donor for intestinal transplantation. This chain connects TRBV30 to TRBJ2-2; D gene uncertain. The specimen comprised alloreactive CD8+ T cells from a mixed lymphocyte reaction culture, sampled before transplantation. Indicated subset: CFSE-low proliferating T cells sorted from roughly six-day pre-transplant mixed lymphocyte reaction (GvH or HvG direction). DNA of the CDR3: TGTGCCTGGAGTGAATTTGGCGGGGAGCTGTTTTTT. Translating gives CAWSEFGGELFF.